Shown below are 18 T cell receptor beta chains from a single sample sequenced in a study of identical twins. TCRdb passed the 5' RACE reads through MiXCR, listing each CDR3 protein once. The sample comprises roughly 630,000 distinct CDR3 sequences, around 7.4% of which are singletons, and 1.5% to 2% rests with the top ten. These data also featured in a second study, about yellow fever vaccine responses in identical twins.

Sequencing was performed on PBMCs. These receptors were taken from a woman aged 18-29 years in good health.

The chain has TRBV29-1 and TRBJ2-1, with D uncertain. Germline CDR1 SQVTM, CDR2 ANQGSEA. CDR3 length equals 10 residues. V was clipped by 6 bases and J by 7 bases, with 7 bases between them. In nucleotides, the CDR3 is TGCAGCGTCCAAGAGAATGAGCAGTTCTTC. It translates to CSVQENEQFF.

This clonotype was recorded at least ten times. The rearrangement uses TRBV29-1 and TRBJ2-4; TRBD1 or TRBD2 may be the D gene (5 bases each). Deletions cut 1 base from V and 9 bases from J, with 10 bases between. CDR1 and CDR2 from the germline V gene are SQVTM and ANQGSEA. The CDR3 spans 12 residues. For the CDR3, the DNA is TGCAGCGTTGAAGGCCAGGGACCCATTCAGTACTTC. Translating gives CSVEGQGPIQYF.

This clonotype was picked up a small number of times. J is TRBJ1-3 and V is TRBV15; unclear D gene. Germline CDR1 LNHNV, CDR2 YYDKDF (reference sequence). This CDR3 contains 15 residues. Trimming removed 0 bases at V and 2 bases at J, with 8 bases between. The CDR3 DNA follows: TGTGCCACCAGCAGAGACACGGTACCTGGAAACACCATATATTTT. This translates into CATSRDTVPGNTIYF.

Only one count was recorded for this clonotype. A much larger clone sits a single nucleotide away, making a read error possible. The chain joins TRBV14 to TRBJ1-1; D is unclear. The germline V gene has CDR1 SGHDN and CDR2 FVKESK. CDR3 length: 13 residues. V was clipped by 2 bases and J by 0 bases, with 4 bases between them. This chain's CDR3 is CASSQQLNTEAFF. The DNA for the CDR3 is TGTGCCAGCAGCCAACAATTGAACACTGAAGCTTTCTTT.

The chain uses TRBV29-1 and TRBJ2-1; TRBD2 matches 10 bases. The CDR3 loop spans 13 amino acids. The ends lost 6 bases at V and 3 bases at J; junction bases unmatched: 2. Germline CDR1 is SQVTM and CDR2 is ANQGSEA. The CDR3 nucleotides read TGCAGCGTCTGGACTAGCGGCTACAATGAGCAGTTCTTC. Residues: CSVWTSGYNEQFF.

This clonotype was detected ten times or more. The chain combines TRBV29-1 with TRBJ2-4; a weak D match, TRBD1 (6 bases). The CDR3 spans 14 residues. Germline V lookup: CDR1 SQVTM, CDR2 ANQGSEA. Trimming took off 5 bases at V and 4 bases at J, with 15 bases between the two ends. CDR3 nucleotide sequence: TGCAGCGTTAAAACAGGGCGAGGTAAAAACATTCAGTACTTC. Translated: CSVKTGRGKNIQYF.

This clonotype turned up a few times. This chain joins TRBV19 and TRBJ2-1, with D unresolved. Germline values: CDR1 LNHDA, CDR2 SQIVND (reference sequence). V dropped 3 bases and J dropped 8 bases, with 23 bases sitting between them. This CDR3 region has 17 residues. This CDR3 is CASSITVRGRPTDEQFF. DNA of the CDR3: TGTGCCAGTAGTATCACTGTGCGTGGAAGGCCAACCGATGAGCAGTTCTTC.

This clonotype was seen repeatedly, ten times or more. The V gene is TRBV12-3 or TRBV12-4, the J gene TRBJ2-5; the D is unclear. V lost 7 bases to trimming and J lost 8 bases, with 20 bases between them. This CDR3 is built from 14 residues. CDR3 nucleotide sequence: TGTGCCAGCACCTTTGGTAGGGCTCTGGGTACCCAGTACTTC. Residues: CASTFGRALGTQYF.

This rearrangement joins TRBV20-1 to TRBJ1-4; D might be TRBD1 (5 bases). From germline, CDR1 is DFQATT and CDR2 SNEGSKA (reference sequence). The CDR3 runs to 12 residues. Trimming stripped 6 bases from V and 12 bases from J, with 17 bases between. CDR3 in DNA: TGCAGTGCACTAAGACCGGGACGTGAACTGTTTTTT. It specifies CSALRPGRELFF.

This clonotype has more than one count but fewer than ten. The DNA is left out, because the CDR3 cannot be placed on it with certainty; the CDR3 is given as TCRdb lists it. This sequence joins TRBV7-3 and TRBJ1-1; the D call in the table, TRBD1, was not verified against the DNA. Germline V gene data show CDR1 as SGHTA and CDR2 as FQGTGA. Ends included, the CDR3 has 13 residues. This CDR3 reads CASSSSGRAGAFF.

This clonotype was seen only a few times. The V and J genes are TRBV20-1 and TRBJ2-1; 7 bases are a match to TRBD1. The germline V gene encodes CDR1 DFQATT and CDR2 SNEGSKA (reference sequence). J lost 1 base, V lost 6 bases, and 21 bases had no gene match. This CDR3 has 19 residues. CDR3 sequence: CSAKISRGRTGASYNEQFF. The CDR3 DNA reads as TGCAGTGCAAAAATATCTCGAGGCCGAACAGGGGCATCCTACAATGAGCAGTTCTTC.

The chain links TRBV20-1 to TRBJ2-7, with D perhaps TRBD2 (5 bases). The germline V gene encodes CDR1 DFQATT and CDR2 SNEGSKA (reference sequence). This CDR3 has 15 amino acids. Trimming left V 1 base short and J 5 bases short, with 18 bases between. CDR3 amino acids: CSARVAEKSTNEQYF. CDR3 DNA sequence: TGCAGTGCTAGAGTAGCAGAAAAGTCGACTAACGAGCAGTACTTC.

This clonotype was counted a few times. The CDR3 nucleotides read TGTGCCAGCAGCCGCGAACCGAGGACTAGCGGGAATCTCAACGAGCAGTACTTC. Translation: CASSREPRTSGNLNEQYF. The chain employs TRBV3-1 and TRBJ2-7, with 12 bases fitting TRBD2. Per the germline V gene, CDR1 is LGHDT and CDR2 is YNNKEL (reference sequence). This CDR3 comprises 18 residues. V lost 4 bases, J lost 5 bases, and 15 bases stayed unmatched.

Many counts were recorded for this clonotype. CDR3 in amino acids: CASSGYSNTEAFF. DNA of the CDR3: TGTGCCAGCAGCGGATACAGTAACACTGAAGCTTTCTTT. The chain combines TRBV2 with TRBJ1-1; D remains unclear. Germline CDR1 reads SNHLY; CDR2 reads FYNNEI. CDR3 length: 13 residues. V was shortened by 6 bases and J by 2 bases, with 10 bases between the two germline ends.

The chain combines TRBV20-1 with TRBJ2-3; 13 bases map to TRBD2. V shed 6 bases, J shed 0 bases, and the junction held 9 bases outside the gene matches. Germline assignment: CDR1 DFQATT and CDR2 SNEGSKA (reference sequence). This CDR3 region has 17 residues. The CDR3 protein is CSARLAGGKPSTDTQYF. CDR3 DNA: TGCAGTGCGAGACTAGCGGGAGGTAAACCTAGCACAGATACGCAGTATTTT.

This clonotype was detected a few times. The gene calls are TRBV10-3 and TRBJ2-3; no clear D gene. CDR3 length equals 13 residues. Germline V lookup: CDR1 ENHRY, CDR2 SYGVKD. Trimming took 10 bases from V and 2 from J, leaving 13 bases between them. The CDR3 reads CATGLRSTDTQYF. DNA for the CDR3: TGTGCCACCGGGCTGCGGTCCACAGATACGCAGTATTTT.

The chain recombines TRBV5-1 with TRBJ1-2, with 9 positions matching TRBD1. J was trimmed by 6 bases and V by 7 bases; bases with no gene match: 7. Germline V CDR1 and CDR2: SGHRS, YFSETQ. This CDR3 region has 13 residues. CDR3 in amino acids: CASSDRGWDGYTF. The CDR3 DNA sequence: TGCGCCAGCTCCGACAGGGGGTGGGATGGCTACACCTTC.

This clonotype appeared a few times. The CDR3: CASSLGRGPNQPQHF. In DNA, the CDR3 is TGCGCCAGCAGCTTGGGTAGGGGCCCCAATCAGCCCCAGCATTTT. The chain is built from TRBV5-1 and TRBJ1-5; D is perhaps TRBD1 (5 bases). The CDR3 has 15 amino acids. Trimming left V 0 bases short and J 3 bases short, with 10 bases between. Germline CDR1 is SGHRS and CDR2 is YFSETQ.